These T cell receptor beta chains were read from a single sample in a study of cytomegalovirus exposure and HLA in healthy donors. Repertoires were generated with immunoSEQ multiplex PCR, while TCRdb's copy carries only in-frame clones and drops some. Of some 140,000 clones listed, 65% to 80% are singletons. The sequenced sample was PBMCs. Receptors were obtained from a man aged 18 to 35 in good health and CMV-seronegative. Both conserved end residues are trimmed from each CDR3. Fields, in order: J gene, V gene, CDR3 protein.

J: TRBJ2-1; V: TRBV4-2; CDR3: ASSQDSIHEQF
J: TRBJ1-6; V: TRBV10-3; CDR3: AISESGQGLSYNSPLH
J: TRBJ2-3; V: TRBV25-1; CDR3: ASSSQRGGGTDTQY
J: TRBJ2-1; V: TRBV18; CDR3: ASSPTTGGSNEQF
J: TRBJ1-5; V: TRBV19; CDR3: ATASGQQYSNQPQH
J: TRBJ1-5; V: TRBV2; CDR3: ASSERTGDQPQH
J: TRBJ2-4; V: TRBV5-4; CDR3: ASSSDRAKNIQY
J: TRBJ1-3; V: TRBV5-4; CDR3: ASSLGQGAHLSGNTIY
J: TRBJ1-2; V: TRBV4-1; CDR3: ASSQGSGFYGYT
J: TRBJ1-1; V: TRBV2; CDR3: ASSHPTAGTGRGNTEAF
J: TRBJ2-7; V: TRBV6-5; CDR3: ASRRDHSYEQY
J: TRBJ2-4; V: TRBV7-8; CDR3: ASSLLQGVKNIQY
J: TRBJ2-7; V: TRBV7-2; CDR3: ASSLVGTGGRYEQY
J: TRBJ2-1; V: TRBV19; CDR3: ASSIVPSSYNEQF
J: TRBJ1-1; V: TRBV7-2; CDR3: ASKLMVETEAF
J: TRBJ1-6; V: TRBV28; CDR3: ASNIRDRAFSPLH
J: TRBJ2-5; V: TRBV5-1; CDR3: ASRWDFRLADQETQY
J: TRBJ1-6; V: TRBV6-5; CDR3: ASSLNRVPGSPLH
J: TRBJ2-2; V: TRBV16; CDR3: ASSHSPGGELF
J: TRBJ1-2; V: TRBV11-2; CDR3: ASSLEYYGGGFDYGYT
J: TRBJ1-1; V: TRBV2; CDR3: ASSEETGGTEAF
J: TRBJ2-4; V: TRBV6-6; CDR3: ASNLQGFKNIQY
J: TRBJ2-4; V: TRBV4-1; CDR3: ASSEGLAGSLIKNSQY
J: TRBJ1-1; V: TRBV7-9; CDR3: ASSNIQGNTEAF
J: TRBJ2-5; V: TRBV5-6; CDR3: ASSLELKETQY
J: TRBJ2-1; V: TRBV12-5; CDR3: ASGLAGTDEQF
J: TRBJ1-1; V: TRBV2; CDR3: ASSDQGNTEAF
J: TRBJ2-5; V: TRBV10-3; CDR3: AISEEDQGYQETQY
J: TRBJ1-2; V: TRBV6-5; CDR3: ASRQGARPYGYT
J: TRBJ2-3; V: TRBV20-1; CDR3: SAPGLGGQY
J: TRBJ2-3; V: TRBV15; CDR3: ATSATSGRTDTQY
J: TRBJ1-6; V: TRBV5-1; CDR3: ASSLGDRAYNSPLH
J: TRBJ2-3; V: TRBV4-3; CDR3: ASSREGEDTQY
J: TRBJ1-4; V: TRBV27; CDR3: ASSPLGTGNEKLF
J: TRBJ1-1; V: TRBV5-6; CDR3: ASSLETGWNTEAF
J: TRBJ2-2; V: TRBV5-1; CDR3: ASSLASSTQNTGELF
J: TRBJ2-7; V: TRBV7-9; CDR3: ASSPRTAGEQY
J: TRBJ2-2; V: TRBV5-1; CDR3: ASSPKTGTNTGELF
J: TRBJ1-3; V: TRBV5-4; CDR3: ASSLDQGQGNTIY
J: TRBJ2-5; V: TRBV4-1; CDR3: ASSQTLRTGGGTQY
J: TRBJ1-1; V: TRBV4-2; CDR3: ASSHPGDRVAF
J: TRBJ1-5; V: TRBV7-9; CDR3: ASSLGDRGQGQPQH
J: TRBJ2-2; V: TRBV9; CDR3: ASSVAGVDTGELF
J: TRBJ2-3; V: TRBV5-1; CDR3: ASSDRTGTDTQY
J: TRBJ1-1; V: TRBV27; CDR3: ASGLRQTTEAF
J: TRBJ2-7; V: TRBV6-1; CDR3: ASSEATLVRDEQY
J: TRBJ2-1; V: TRBV14; CDR3: ASSQRNEQF
J: TRBJ1-2; V: TRBV5-4; CDR3: ASSLVGGVANYGYT
J: TRBJ1-6; V: TRBV30; CDR3: AWSTGTGESPLH